The 14 T cell receptor beta chains reported below all come from one sample, sequenced in a study of blood T cells in healthy people across ages. Alongside a J-beta primer mix, a sample-barcoded 5' primer served in a second PCR lasting roughly 7 to 11 cycles. TCRdb redid the calling of the 5' RACE reads with MiXCR, one entry per CDR3 protein. This table has about a million distinct CDR3 sequences, 45% to 50% appearing once. The sequenced sample consisted of blood. Receptors were obtained from a man aged 25-45 years in good health.

This clonotype was detected only a few times. The rearrangement uses TRBV4-1 and TRBJ1-1, with D tentatively TRBD1 (5 bases). The CDR3 runs 18 residues. Germline V CDR1 and CDR2: MGHRA, YSYEKL. Trimming removed 3 bases from V and 4 bases from J, with 24 bases in between. The CDR3 loop is CASSQGANRGGLGTEAFF. The CDR3 DNA sequence: TGCGCCAGCAGCCAGGGTGCCAACCGGGGCGGGTTGGGCACTGAAGCTTTCTTT.

This chain connects TRBV20-1 to TRBJ2-3, with D possibly matching TRBD1 (6 bases). Germline V CDR1 and CDR2: DFQATT, SNEGSKA (reference sequence). Trimming pared 2 bases from V and 2 bases from J, leaving 20 bases between. CDR3 size: 17 residues. CDR3 loop: CSARSLDRDTYTDTQYF. CDR3 bases: TGCAGTGCTAGATCCCTTGACCGGGACACTTACACAGATACGCAGTATTTT.

The sample holds one count of this clonotype. The rearrangement uses TRBV5-1 and TRBJ2-3; D assignment may be TRBD1 or TRBD2 (6 bases each). This CDR3 is 15 amino acids long. The V end was cut by 7 bases, the J end by 6 bases, with 21 bases between. Germline V gene sequence: CDR1 SGHRS, CDR2 YFSETQ. CDR3 DNA: TGCGCCAGCGGACCGGGACACGGGGAGGCGGATACGCAGTATTTT. Translation gives CASGPGHGEADTQYF.

The chain carries TRBV7-9 and TRBJ1-4; D is uncertain. Trimming left V 5 bases short and J 7 bases short, with 14 bases between. CDR3 length: 14 amino acids. The germline V gene encodes CDR1 SEHNR and CDR2 FQNEAQ (reference sequence). CDR3 coding DNA: TGTGCCAGCAGCGTGATGGGCTCGGGTGAAAAACTGTTTTTT. Its translation is CASSVMGSGEKLFF.

The table lists this clonotype with a few counts. The genes are TRBV7-2 and TRBJ1-2; D gene uncertain. V dropped 3 bases and J dropped 4 bases, with 15 bases sitting between them. The CDR3 runs to 15 residues. Germline V lookup: CDR1 SGHTA, CDR2 FQGNSA. The CDR3: CASSFGGSRVYGYTF. CDR3 DNA sequence: TGTGCCAGCAGCTTTGGTGGCTCGCGAGTCTATGGCTACACCTTC.

The chain employs TRBV13 and TRBJ2-7; no clear D. The V and J ends lost 5 bases and 4 bases respectively, with 6 bases between them. This CDR3 has 11 residues. Per the germline V gene, CDR1 is PRHDT and CDR2 is FYEKMQ (reference sequence). DNA for the CDR3: TGTGCCAGCAGCCCCATGTACGAGCAGTACTTC. Amino acid sequence: CASSPMYEQYF. Looking up the rest from reference TRBV13 and TRBJ2-7 gives the full variable domain: AAGVIQSPRHLIKEKRETATLKCYPIPRHDTVYWYQQGPGQDPQFLISFYEKMQSDKGSIPDRFSAQQFSDYHSELNMSSLELGDSALYFCASSPMYEQYFGPGTRLTVT.

This clonotype was seen a single time. The rearrangement uses TRBV9 and TRBJ1-3, with 8 bases identical to TRBD1. V lost 0 bases, J lost 1 base, and 3 bases stayed unmatched. The length of the CDR3 is 16 residues. Per the germline V gene, CDR1 is SGDLS and CDR2 is YYNGEE. The CDR3 DNA is TGTGCCAGCAGCGTAGGGGACAGGTCATCTGGAAACACCATATATTTT. Translated: CASSVGDRSSGNTIYF.

The chain has TRBV3-1 and TRBJ1-2; tentatively, D is TRBD1 (6 bases). CDR3 length equals 14 residues. With 0 bases removed from V and 6 bases from J, the gap between germline ends came to 11 bases. Germline loops: CDR1 LGHDT, CDR2 YNNKEL (reference sequence). The CDR3 sequence is CASSQEGQGNGYTF. DNA of the CDR3: TGTGCCAGCAGCCAAGAGGGGCAGGGGAATGGCTACACCTTC.

The J gene is TRBJ2-5, the V gene TRBV29-1, with D uncertain. The ends were cut back, 7 bases at V and 2 bases at J, with 8 bases in the middle. CDR3 length: 11 amino acids. CDR1 is SQVTM and CDR2 is ANQGSEA in the germline V gene. The CDR3 spells CSEQSQETQYF. The CDR3 nucleotides read TGCAGCGAGCAGAGTCAAGAGACCCAGTACTTC.

This clonotype was seen ten or more times. The genes are TRBV27 and TRBJ1-1, with 11 bases aligning to TRBD1. V dropped 5 bases and J dropped 4; count of bases not matched to a gene: 9. The germline CDR1 and CDR2 sequences are MNHEY and SMNVEV (reference sequence). The CDR3 spans 16 residues. The CDR3 DNA reads as TGTGCCAGCAGTATGGACAGGGGGCGAATGGGCACTGAAGCTTTCTTT. As protein: CASSMDRGRMGTEAFF.

J is TRBJ2-3 and V is TRBV7-2; D not resolved. Trimming took off 2 bases at V and 5 bases at J, with 14 bases between the two ends. CDR1 SGHTA and CDR2 FQGNSA come from the germline V gene. The CDR3 contains 15 residues. The DNA for the CDR3 is TGTGCCAGCAGCTTATTAGGTACGCCGGGAGATACGCAGTATTTT. This translates into CASSLLGTPGDTQYF.

The chain joins TRBV20-1 to TRBJ1-3, with TRBD1 as a possible D gene (6 bases). CDR1 and CDR2 (germline): DFQATT, SNEGSKA (reference sequence). This CDR3 spans 15 amino acids. The germline V and J ends were trimmed by 0 bases and 11 bases, with 20 bases remaining between them. The CDR3 nucleotides read TGCAGTGCTAGAGATTCCGAGGGGGGGTCCAATGCCATATATTTT. Its protein product is CSARDSEGGSNAIYF.

To note about this clonotype: Being one base from a much bigger clone, this may be a read error. This chain connects TRBV6-2 or TRBV6-3 to TRBJ2-1; no clear D. CDR1 MNHEY and CDR2 SVGEGT come from the germline V gene. V was trimmed by 0 bases and J by 8 bases, leaving 8 bases between them. There are 13 residues in the CDR3. The CDR3 DNA is TGTGCCAGCAGTTACTCAGGGAACGATGAGCAGTTCTTC. Its protein product is CASSYSGNDEQFF.

This chain connects TRBV12-3 or TRBV12-4 to TRBJ1-1, with D hard to call. This CDR3 contains 16 residues. Trimming removed 4 bases at V and 3 bases at J, with 18 bases between. The CDR3 nucleotides are TGTGCCAGCAGTTCACCCGGGGAGATTCTGGACACTGAAGCTTTCTTT. Protein sequence: CASSSPGEILDTEAFF.